The 18 T cell receptor beta chains presented below share a single source sample, sequenced in a study of T-cell memory formation after mild COVID-19. TCRdb re-called the 5' RACE reads with MiXCR, one entry per CDR3 protein. The repertoire holds 150,000 to 200,000 distinct CDR3 sequences, with more than 9% as singletons. Sequences were obtained from PBMCs or a T cell subset sorted from them (not recorded which). The origin of the receptors is a man between 18 and 29 years old who had mild COVID-19 (a few samples of this study predate the infection). Cell type and time point are not known.

The V and J genes are TRBV18 and TRBJ1-1; D is perhaps TRBD1 (5 bases). Trimming took 6 bases from V and 3 from J, leaving 11 bases between them. Germline CDR1 is KGHSH and CDR2 is LQKENI. CDR3 length: 13 residues. This CDR3 is CASSADRHTEAFF. The DNA for the CDR3 is TGTGCCAGCTCGGCCGACAGACACACTGAAGCTTTCTTT.

This chain links TRBV7-9 with TRBJ1-2; 9 bases fit TRBD1. The CDR3 has 14 residues. V was clipped by 5 bases and J by 10 bases; unmatched bases: 11. Germline V gives CDR1 SEHNR, CDR2 FQNEAQ (reference sequence). The CDR3 region is CASSEAGTGTSYTF. DNA of the CDR3: TGTGCCAGCAGCGAGGCCGGGACAGGGACATCCTACACCTTC.

This chain links TRBV9 with TRBJ1-6, with D perhaps matching TRBD1 (5 bases). Trimming stripped 1 base from V and 8 bases from J, with 10 bases between. The CDR3 sequence is 14 residues long. CDR1 SGDLS and CDR2 YYNGEE come from the germline V gene. CDR3: CASSVQGVDSPLHF. The CDR3 region has the DNA TGTGCCAGCAGCGTACAGGGCGTGGATTCACCCCTCCACTTT.

This clonotype has only a few counts. This sequence joins TRBV15 and TRBJ1-5; D perhaps matches TRBD1 (5 bases). Germline V gives CDR1 LNHNV, CDR2 YYDKDF (reference sequence). CDR3 length equals 16 residues. Trimming removed 4 bases at V and 0 bases at J, with 13 bases between. The CDR3 protein is CATSMRTPYSNQPQHF. The DNA of the CDR3 is TGTGCCACCAGCATGAGGACACCGTATAGCAATCAGCCCCAGCATTTT.

J is TRBJ2-3 and V is TRBV20-1, with a possible D match to TRBD2 (5 bases). The CDR3 totals 12 residues. Germline V gene sequence: CDR1 DFQATT, CDR2 SNEGSKA (reference sequence). Trimming removed 2 bases at V and 4 bases at J, with 7 bases between. CDR3 sequence (DNA): TGCAGTGCTAGACTACTAGCAGATACGCAGTATTTT. Its protein is CSARLLADTQYF.

This clonotype was recorded a few times. The chain employs TRBV20-1 and TRBJ2-2; 13 bases agree with TRBD2. Losses at the gene ends were 0 bases for V and 8 bases for J; bases not matched to a gene: 6. Per germline, CDR1 DFQATT and CDR2 SNEGSKA (reference sequence). CDR3 length equals 16 residues. CDR3 sequence: CSARDRTSGGIGELFF. CDR3 coding DNA: TGCAGTGCTAGAGACCGGACTAGCGGGGGAATAGGGGAGCTGTTTTTT.

The gene calls are TRBV4-1 and TRBJ1-2; no definite D call. The CDR3 is 15 amino acids. Germline lookup yields CDR1 MGHRA and CDR2 YSYEKL. Trimming cost V 4 bases and J 4 bases, with 16 bases left between them. CDR3 sequence: CASSPATPTRYGYTF. The CDR3 DNA follows: TGCGCCAGCAGCCCCGCAACCCCCACCCGCTATGGCTACACCTTC.

Only a few counts were recorded for this clonotype. The chain combines TRBV7-2 with TRBJ1-2, with D perhaps matching TRBD1 (5 bases). Between the trimmed V and J ends, which lost 2 bases and 5 bases, there was a span of 12 bases. This CDR3 has 14 amino acids. Per germline, CDR1 SGHTA and CDR2 FQGNSA. CDR3 coding DNA: TGTGCCAGCAGCTTAAACAGGAACCCTTATGGCTACACCTTC. Protein product: CASSLNRNPYGYTF.

The chain couples TRBV7-9 to TRBJ1-4, with D hard to call. V was trimmed by 1 base and J by 7 bases, leaving 10 bases between them. The germline CDR1 and CDR2 sequences are SEHNR and FQNEAQ (reference sequence). There are 14 residues in the CDR3. The CDR3 nucleotides read TGTGCCAGCAGCTTAGTATCGAACGGTGAAAAACTGTTTTTT. Its protein is CASSLVSNGEKLFF.

This clonotype was picked up a small number of times. The chain is built from TRBV7-6 and TRBJ2-5; TRBD2 aligns across 7 bases. J gave up 1 base and V 7 bases, and 9 bases lay outside the gene matches. The CDR3 spans 15 residues. Germline CDR1 SGHVS, CDR2 FNYEAQ. The CDR3 DNA reads as TGTGCCAGCATCAGGACCGGGGGGTCCCAAGAGACCCAGTACTTC. Amino acids: CASIRTGGSQETQYF.

This clonotype has more than one count but fewer than ten. The rearrangement links TRBV5-1 to TRBJ1-2, with no clear D. The CDR3 is made up of 14 amino acids. Trimming pared 0 bases from V and 3 bases from J, leaving 9 bases between. The V gene's germline CDR1 is SGHRS and CDR2 YFSETQ. CDR3: CASSLVGRDYGYTF. CDR3 bases: TGCGCCAGCAGCTTGGTGGGAAGGGACTATGGCTACACCTTC.

The V gene is TRBV7-9, the J gene TRBJ1-1; TRBD1 matches at 7 bases. The CDR3 has 14 residues. CDR1 and CDR2 (germline): SEHNR, FQNEAQ (reference sequence). V was pared by 3 bases and J by 8 bases, with 9 bases of the junction left unmatched. The CDR3, as DNA: TGTGCCAGCAGCTTCGGTATAGGGGGCGAGGAAGCTTTCTTT. Translation gives CASSFGIGGEEAFF. The whole variable domain, remainder taken from reference TRBV7-9 and TRBJ1-1, is DTGVSQNPRHKITKRGQNVTFRCDPISEHNRLYWYRQTLGQGPEFLTYFQNEAQLEKSRLLSDRFSAERPKGSFSTLEIQRTEQGDSAMYLCASSFGIGGEEAFFGQGTRLTVV.

This rearrangement joins TRBV25-1 to TRBJ2-7; D is undetermined. CDR1 is MGHDK and CDR2 is SYGVNS in the germline V gene. The length of the CDR3 is 13 residues. Trimming cost V 4 bases and J 4 bases, with 11 bases left between them. The chain's CDR3 is CASSVPGGYEQYF. CDR3 DNA sequence: TGTGCCAGCAGTGTACCAGGCGGATACGAGCAGTACTTC.

This clonotype was counted only a few times. The chain uses TRBV7-2 and TRBJ2-5, with unresolved D. The germline CDR1 and CDR2 sequences are SGHTA and FQGNSA. This CDR3 comprises 13 residues. Between the trimmed V and J ends, which lost 1 base and 5 bases, there was a span of 8 bases. This CDR3 is CASSLDVRETQYF. In DNA, the CDR3 is TGTGCCAGCAGCTTAGACGTACGGGAGACCCAGTACTTC.

The V gene is TRBV7-9, the J gene TRBJ2-7; 9 nucleotides agree with TRBD1. Germline-derived CDR1 and CDR2 are SEHNR and FQNEAQ (reference sequence). V was pared by 5 bases and J by 1 base, with 9 bases of the junction left unmatched. The CDR3 runs 16 residues. DNA of the CDR3: TGTGCCAGCAGCCGAAGGGGACAGGGCAAATCCTACGAGCAGTACTTC. This encodes CASSRRGQGKSYEQYF.

The V gene is TRBV12-3 or TRBV12-4, the J gene TRBJ1-1, with TRBD1 matching over 8 bases. The V gene end was trimmed by 5 bases and the J gene end by 4 bases; junction bases not matched to a gene: 6. CDR3 size: 14 residues. CDR3 nucleotide sequence: TGTGCCAGCAGTGCAGGGGGCGCGAGCACTGAAGCTTTCTTT. This translates into CASSAGGASTEAFF.

This clonotype came up a few times. The genes are TRBV5-1 and TRBJ1-1, with 9 bases that match TRBD1. Germline CDR1 and CDR2: SGHRS and YFSETQ. Trimming took 4 bases from V and 5 from J; bases not matched to a gene: 6. The CDR3 has 14 amino acids. The CDR3 loop reads CASSLRQGDTEAFF. The CDR3 DNA follows: TGCGCCAGCAGCCTCAGACAGGGGGATACTGAAGCTTTCTTT.

This clonotype has ten or more counts. The chain is built from TRBV6-4 and TRBJ2-4, with D unclear. This CDR3 has 14 residues. V lost 5 bases to trimming and J lost 0 bases, with 8 bases between them. Germline CDR1 MRHNA, CDR2 SNTAGT. CDR3 protein: CASSTAIAKNIQYF. The CDR3 coding sequence is TGTGCCAGCAGTACGGCGATAGCCAAAAACATTCAGTACTTC.